This TCR beta chain is drawn from a study of cytomegalovirus exposure and HLA in healthy donors. Study background: Earlier, some 170 million T cells were analyzed, and about 120 million unique TCR beta sequences were found among them. Study results and limitations: Some V segments, including TRBV6-2 and TRBV6-3, were excluded as indistinguishable. The study flagged roughly 150 TCR beta chains as cytomegalovirus-associated. Researchers reported in a later analysis that a missense DCLRE1C variant was tied to TCR beta V- and J-gene trimming.

The PCR was carried out with 60 Vbeta primers and 13 Jbeta primers. Assay used: immunoSEQ multiplex PCR; TCRdb lists only in-frame clones, some missing. The sample comprises 100,000 to 150,000 clones, about 10% of which are singletons, and around 4.6% rests with the top ten. Comments on this clone: Its antigen is not known.

Germline V gene lookup returns CDR1 MDHEN and CDR2 SYDVKM. Trimming cost V 7 bases and J 4 bases, with 17 bases left between them. This CDR3 has 15 residues. The chain recombines TRBV28 with TRBJ1-5, with D perhaps TRBD1 (5 bases). Input material: PBMCs. This clonotype was obtained from a woman under 30 in good health and CMV-seropositive. The CDR3 DNA follows: TGTGCCAGCACCGATAGACAGAAGAGTAATCAGCCCCAGCATTTT. As protein: CASTDRQKSNQPQHF. Based on the CDR3 plus reference TRBV28 and TRBJ1-5, the full variable domain is DVKVTQSSRYLVKRTGEKVFLECVQDMDHENMFWYRQDPGLGLRLIYFSYDVKMKEKGDIPEGYSVSREKKERFSLILESASTNQTSMYLCASTDRQKSNQPQHFGDGTRLSIL.